This T cell receptor beta chain was obtained from a study of PD-L1 blockade in urothelial cancer. Whole-study context: Atezolizumab was started by patients in 2014 at 1,200 mg intravenously every 3 weeks.

Study-wide results and limits: Blood TCR clonality below the median before treatment was a predictor of better survival.

TCRdb keeps only in-frame clones here, not all; method: immunoSEQ multiplex PCR. This sample yields about 130,000 clones, of which roughly 86% are seen a single time; roughly 2.4% belongs to the top ten. A note on this clone: No antigen is known for it.

Trimming removed 0 bases at V and 0 bases at J, with 7 bases between. The CDR3 is made up of 15 amino acids. The germline gives CDR1 SGHRS, CDR2 YFSETQ. Time point indicated: peripheral blood 6 weeks after treatment start. The origin of this receptor is a man in his forties or fifties with urothelial cancer. The material was PBMCs, obtained around atezolizumab (anti-PD-L1) treatment. This rearrangement joins TRBV5-1 to TRBJ1-3; D possibly corresponds to TRBD1 (6 bases). The CDR3 nucleotides are TGCGCCAGCAGCTTGGGACAGGTCTCTGGAAACACCATATATTTT. Its translation is CASSLGQVSGNTIYF.